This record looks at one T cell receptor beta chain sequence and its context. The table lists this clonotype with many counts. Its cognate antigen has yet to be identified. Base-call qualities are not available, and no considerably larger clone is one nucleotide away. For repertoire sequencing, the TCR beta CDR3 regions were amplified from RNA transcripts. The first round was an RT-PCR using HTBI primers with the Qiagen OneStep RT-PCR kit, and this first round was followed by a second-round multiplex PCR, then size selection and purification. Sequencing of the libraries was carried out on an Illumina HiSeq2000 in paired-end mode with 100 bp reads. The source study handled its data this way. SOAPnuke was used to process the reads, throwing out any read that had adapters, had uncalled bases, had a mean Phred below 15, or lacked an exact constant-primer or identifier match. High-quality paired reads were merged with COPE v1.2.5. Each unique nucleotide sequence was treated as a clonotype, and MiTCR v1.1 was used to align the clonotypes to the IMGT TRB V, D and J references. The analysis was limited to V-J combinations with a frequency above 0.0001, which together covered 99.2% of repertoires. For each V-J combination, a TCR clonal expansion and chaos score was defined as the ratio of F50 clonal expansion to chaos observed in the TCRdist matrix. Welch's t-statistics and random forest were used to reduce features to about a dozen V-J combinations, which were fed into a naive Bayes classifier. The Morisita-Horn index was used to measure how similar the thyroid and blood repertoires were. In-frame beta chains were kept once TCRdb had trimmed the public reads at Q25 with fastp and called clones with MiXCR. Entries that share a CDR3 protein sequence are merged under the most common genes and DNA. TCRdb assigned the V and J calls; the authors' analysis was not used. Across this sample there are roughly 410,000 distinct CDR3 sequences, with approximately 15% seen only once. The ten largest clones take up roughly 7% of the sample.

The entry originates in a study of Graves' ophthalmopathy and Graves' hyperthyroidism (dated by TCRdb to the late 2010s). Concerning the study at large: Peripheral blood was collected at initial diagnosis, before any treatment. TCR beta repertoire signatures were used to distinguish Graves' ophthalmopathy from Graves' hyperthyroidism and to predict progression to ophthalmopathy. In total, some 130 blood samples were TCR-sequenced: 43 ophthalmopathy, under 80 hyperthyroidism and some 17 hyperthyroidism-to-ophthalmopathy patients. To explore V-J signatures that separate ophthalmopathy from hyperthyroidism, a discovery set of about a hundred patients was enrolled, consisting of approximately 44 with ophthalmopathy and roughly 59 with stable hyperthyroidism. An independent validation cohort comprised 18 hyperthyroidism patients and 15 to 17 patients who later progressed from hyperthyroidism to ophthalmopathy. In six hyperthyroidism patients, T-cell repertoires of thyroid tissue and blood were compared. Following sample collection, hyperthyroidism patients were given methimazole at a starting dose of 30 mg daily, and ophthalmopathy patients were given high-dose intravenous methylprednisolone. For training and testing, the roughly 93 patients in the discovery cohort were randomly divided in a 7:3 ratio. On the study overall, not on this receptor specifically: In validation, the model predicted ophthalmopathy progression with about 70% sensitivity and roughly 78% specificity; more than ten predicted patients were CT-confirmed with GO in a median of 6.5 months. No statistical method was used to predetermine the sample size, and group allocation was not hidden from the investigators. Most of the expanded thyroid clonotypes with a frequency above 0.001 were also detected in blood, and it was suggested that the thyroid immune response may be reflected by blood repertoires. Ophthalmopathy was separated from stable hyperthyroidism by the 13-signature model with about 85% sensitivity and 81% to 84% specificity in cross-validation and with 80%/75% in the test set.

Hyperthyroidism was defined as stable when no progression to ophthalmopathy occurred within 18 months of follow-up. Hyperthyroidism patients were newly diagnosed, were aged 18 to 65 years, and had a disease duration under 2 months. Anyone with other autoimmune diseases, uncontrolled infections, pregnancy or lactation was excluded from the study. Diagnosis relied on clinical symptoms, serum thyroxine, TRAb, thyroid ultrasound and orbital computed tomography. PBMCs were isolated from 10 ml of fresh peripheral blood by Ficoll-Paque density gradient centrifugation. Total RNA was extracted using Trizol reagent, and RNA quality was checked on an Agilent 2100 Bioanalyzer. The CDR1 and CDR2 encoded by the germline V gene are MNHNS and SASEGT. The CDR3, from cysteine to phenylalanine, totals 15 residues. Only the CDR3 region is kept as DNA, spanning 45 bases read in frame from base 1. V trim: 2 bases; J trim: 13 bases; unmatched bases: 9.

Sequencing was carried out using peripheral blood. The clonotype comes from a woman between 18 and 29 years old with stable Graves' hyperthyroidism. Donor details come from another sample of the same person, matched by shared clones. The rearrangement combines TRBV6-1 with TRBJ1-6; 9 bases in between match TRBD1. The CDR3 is CASSEWGTGLGPLHF. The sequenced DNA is TGTGCCAGCAGTGAATGGGGGACAGGGTTAGGTCCCCTCCACTTT.